These 13 T cell receptor beta chains were all obtained from the same sample, sequenced in a study of T cell responses to AZD1222 COVID-19 vaccine. Profiling relied on immunoSEQ multiplex PCR, and the TCRdb table lists in-frame clones only, not all of them. The data show 150,000 to 200,000 clones, with roughly nine tenths seen just once and 1.5% to 2% held by the top ten. The specimen comprised peripheral blood, sampled on day 0 of AZD1222 vaccination. These receptors came from an adult in good health.

The gene calls are TRBV5-1 and TRBJ2-7, with D maybe TRBD2 (6 bases). There are 13 residues in the CDR3. In germline, CDR1 is SGHRS, CDR2 YFSETQ. V gave up 5 bases and J gave up 6 bases, with 15 bases separating them. The CDR3 sequence: CASSVAGFFEQYV. The CDR3 bases are TGCGCCAGCAGTGTTGCGGGGTTTTTCGAGCAGTACGTC.

V is TRBV7-9 and J is TRBJ1-1; D is unresolved. V lost 5 bases to trimming and J lost 4 bases, with 11 bases between them. Germline CDR1 SEHNR, CDR2 FQNEAQ (reference sequence). The CDR3 runs 13 residues. Here the CDR3 DNA reads TGTGCCAGCAGCCGAGAGATGGGCACTGAAGCTTTCTTT. Translation: CASSREMGTEAFF.

The chain recombines TRBV5-8 with TRBJ1-2; tentatively, D is TRBD1 (6 bases). The V gene's germline CDR1 is SGHTS and CDR2 YDEGEE. V gave up 6 bases and J gave up 5 bases, with 17 bases separating them. The CDR3 runs to 14 residues. This chain's CDR3 is CASTFRTAQYGYTF. The CDR3, as DNA: TGTGCCAGCACCTTCCGGACAGCGCAATATGGCTACACCTTC.

The chain links TRBV19 to TRBJ1-5; tentative D call: TRBD1 (5 bases). The ends were cut back, 3 bases at V and 4 bases at J, with 19 bases in the middle. This CDR3 is built from 17 residues. The germline V gene has CDR1 LNHDA and CDR2 SQIVND (reference sequence). The CDR3 DNA follows: TGTGCCAGTAGTATTGGGATCGGATCCAGGGCTAATCAGCCCCAGCATTTT. It encodes CASSIGIGSRANQPQHF.

V gene TRBV9 combines with J gene TRBJ2-6; D remains unclear. The CDR3 loop spans 14 amino acids. Germline assignment: CDR1 SGDLS and CDR2 YYNGEE. With 0 bases removed from V and 2 bases from J, the gap between germline ends came to 3 bases. Here the CDR3 reads CASSVEPGANVLTF. The CDR3 DNA reads TGTGCCAGCAGCGTAGAACCTGGGGCCAACGTCCTGACTTTC. Full variable domain (missing parts from reference TRBV9 and TRBJ2-6): DSGVTQTPKHLITATGQRVTLRCSPRSGDLSVYWYQQSLDQGLQFLIQYYNGEERAKGNILERFSAQQFPDLHSELNLSSLELGDSALYFCASSVEPGANVLTFGAGSRLTVL.

The table lists this clone with a few counts. The CDR3 DNA reads TGTGCCAGCAGCCCACTAGGGGGAGTGGTCGCGGAGCAGTTCTTC. Its protein product is CASSPLGGVVAEQFF. The V call is TRBV6-2 or TRBV6-3, the J call TRBJ2-1; possible D gene TRBD1, 6 bases. The CDR3 sequence is 15 residues long. Germline CDR1 and CDR2: MNHEY and SVGEGT. The V end lost 6 bases, the J end lost 10 bases, and 22 bases lay between the germline ends.

The chain combines TRBV7-3 with TRBJ2-6, with D unresolved. Trimming pared 4 bases from V and 4 bases from J, leaving 8 bases between. The V gene's germline CDR1 is SGHTA and CDR2 FQGTGA. CDR3 length: 14 residues. The chain's CDR3 is CASSSDVGANVLTF. CDR3 nucleotides: TGTGCCAGCAGCTCGGACGTGGGGGCCAACGTCCTGACTTTC.

The chain employs TRBV3-1 (or the pseudogene TRBV3-2) and TRBJ2-3; D gene unclear. The germline CDR1 and CDR2 sequences are LGHDT and YNNKEL (reference sequence). The CDR3 is 15 residues long. Trimming removed 3 bases at V and 6 bases at J, with 16 bases between. As DNA, the CDR3 is TGTGCCAGCAGCCAGAGGCGGCAGACAATGGATACGCAGTATTTT. This gives the protein CASSQRRQTMDTQYF.

The rearrangement links TRBV27 to TRBJ2-2; 7 bases match TRBD1. Per the germline V gene, CDR1 is MNHEY and CDR2 is SMNVEV (reference sequence). The CDR3 totals 17 residues. V was pared by 4 bases and J by 0 bases, with 8 bases of the junction left unmatched. This CDR3 reads CASSWGRGQPNTGELFF. CDR3 sequence (DNA): TGTGCCAGCAGTTGGGGACGGGGACAGCCGAACACCGGGGAGCTGTTTTTT.

This clone was observed a handful of times. The V and J genes are TRBV7-9 and TRBJ2-2, with a weak D call TRBD2 (7 bases). The CDR3 has 17 amino acids. Germline V gene lookup returns CDR1 SEHNR and CDR2 FQNEAQ (reference sequence). V lost 0 bases, J lost 2 bases, and 13 bases lay in between. CDR3 DNA sequence: TGTGCCAGCAGCTTAGCGTGGGGGGGCTCCAACACCGGGGAGCTGTTTTTT. Its translation: CASSLAWGGSNTGELFF.

The chain recombines TRBV28 with TRBJ1-6; D is undetermined. The CDR3 consists of 18 residues. Trimming took 4 bases from V and 0 from J, leaving 16 bases between them. CDR1 is MDHEN, CDR2 SYDVKM, per germline. As DNA, the CDR3 is TGTGCCAGCAGTTGGCTGCAGGCCTTTACCTCCTATAATTCACCCCTCCACTTT. Residues: CASSWLQAFTSYNSPLHF.

The chain combines TRBV5-8 with TRBJ1-6, with D possibly being TRBD1 (6 bases). Trimming shortened V by 2 bases and J by 6 bases, and 12 bases separated the two germline ends. CDR1 SGHTS and CDR2 YDEGEE come from the germline V gene. The CDR3 runs 15 residues. CDR3 coding DNA: TGTGCCAGCAGCTTCACAGGGAGGGGTAATTCACCCCTCCACTTT. Protein product: CASSFTGRGNSPLHF.

This chain connects TRBV4-3 to TRBJ2-1; D might be TRBD2 (5 bases). Germline assignment: CDR1 LGHNA and CDR2 YSLEER. V was clipped by 3 bases and J by 0 bases, with 15 bases between them. This CDR3 is built from 17 residues. CDR3 sequence reads: CASSHDSDLSSYNEQFF. The CDR3 nucleotides read TGCGCCAGCAGCCACGATAGCGACCTAAGCTCCTACAATGAGCAGTTCTTC.